This T cell receptor beta chain stems from a study of blood T cells in healthy people across ages. Study-level findings and limits: The study could not conclusively compare naive and antigen-experienced cells, given its unsorted PBMCs.

This clonotype was detected once. Its antigen is unknown. Germline lookup yields CDR1 LGHDT and CDR2 YNNKEL (reference sequence). The CDR3 runs to 17 residues. A J-beta primer mix and a sample-barcoded 5' primer were used in a second PCR of about 6 to 12 cycles. Each cDNA was tagged by a template-switch adaptor containing 12 random nucleotides. From the 5' RACE reads, TCRdb called clonotypes with MiXCR, one entry per CDR3 protein. This repertoire shows fewer than 950,000 distinct CDR3 sequences, 53% found once; its top ten account for approximately 40%. The sample comprised blood. The source is a man older than 75 in good health. The chain combines TRBV3-1 with TRBJ2-4; 7 positions match TRBD1. The end of the DNA aligns better with TRBJ2-7, so the J call may be wrong. DNA of the CDR3: TGTGCCAGCAGCCGACAGGGCGTGGCGGCCCCCGGCTACGAGCAGTACTTC. It specifies CASSRQGVAAPGYEQYF.